This T cell receptor (beta chain) originates from a study of blood T cells in healthy people across ages. Germline V CDR1 and CDR2: SQVTM, ANQGSEA. Trimming shortened V by 1 base and J by 13 bases, and 14 bases separated the two germline ends. This CDR3 spans 12 amino acids. Together with a sample-barcoded 5' primer, a J-beta primer mix was included in a second PCR lasting roughly 7 to 11 cycles. TCRdb re-called the 5' RACE reads through MiXCR, storing one row per CDR3 protein. The sample holds 850,000 to 1,000,000 distinct CDR3 sequences, roughly 51% seen once. The study isolated at least 7 million PBMCs from each sample.

Material for sequencing was blood. The V and J genes are TRBV29-1 and TRBJ2-1, with D possibly being TRBD1 (5 bases). This TCR came from a woman aged 60-70 years in good health. DNA for the CDR3: TGCAGCGTTGAAGGGGGCGGTGAGACCCAGTTCTTC. Its protein product is CSVEGGGETQFF.